This T cell receptor beta chain was recorded in a study of cytomegalovirus exposure and HLA in healthy donors (dated by TCRdb to about 2017). With respect to the entire study: An earlier analysis of approximately 640 of the donors reported approximately 300 Gb of sequence data and 117 million unique TCR beta sequences from roughly 180 million T cells. An early release that covered 500 to 800 HLA-typed donors contained approximately 300 gigabases of sequencing data and approximately 85 million unique TCR sequences. Of the 300 to 500 genotyped donors, more than 75% were placed in the genetic ancestry cluster associated with self-reported Caucasian donors. The aim of the study was to test whether cataloging public T cell receptors could identify signatures of past pathogen exposure. The study profiled the T cell repertoires of around 700 subjects by immunosequencing and related them to cytomegalovirus serostatus. Besides the first cohort of more than 650 subjects, a separate validation cohort made up of 120 different subjects was used. The study combined high-throughput TCR immunosequencing, statistical association of individual TCRs with disease status, and machine learning to predict cytomegalovirus infection status. In a later analysis, previously published TCR beta repertoires from 670 or so donors were re-analyzed and high-resolution HLA genotyping was added so that TCR occurrence patterns could be studied. In the later analysis, no new phenotypic data were used to find candidate immune exposures; instead, reliance was placed on TCR beta sequences and their occurrence across donors. An earlier analysis of fewer than 700 of the donors applied high-throughput TCR beta sequencing to assess whether each TCR beta V gene segment acted as functional or pseudogenic. Donor age, sex, ethnicity and CMV serostatus were collected together with the repertoire data. A later genetic analysis used genome-wide SNP genotypes for about 60% of the roughly 670 donors, treating that subset as a discovery cohort. Every repertoire in the discovery cohort had been generated on one and the same sequencing platform. HLA typing included class I and class II loci at four-digit resolution. The number of typed donors differed by locus: about 620-640 for A, B, C, DRB1 and DQB1; approximately 520 for DQA1; approximately 600 for DPA1; and around 490 for DPB1. Four or five DR-DQ haplotypes were handled as single units for association and clustering, since linkage in the cohort was strong. Among roughly 400 genotyped donors of the cohort, an average of about 220,000 unique TCR beta nucleotide sequences was sequenced per donor, of which 15% to 20% were non-productive. Broad study findings and their caveats: Specific HLA alleles were associated with 15,000 to 20,000 TCR beta sequences at a false discovery rate of 0.05 in a later analysis. HLA typing was unavailable for some donors at each locus, so association tests used only the typed subset. In both the original and validation cohorts, the classifier was reported to diagnose cytomegalovirus status with high specificity and sensitivity. Most TCR sequences were observed very rarely across donors, whereas some public TCRs were present in many individuals. Because counts were too low, some 17 rarely observed V segments, including chromosome 9 orphons, were excluded from the earlier analysis of 587 of the donors. This cohort had only TCR beta chains sequenced, and the lack of alpha or paired-chain data limited which features could be detected. A total of fewer than 200 TCR beta chains were listed by the study as associated with cytomegalovirus. A few of the identified cytomegalovirus-associated TCR beta chains were confirmed in vitro to be specific for cytomegalovirus antigens. A later analysis reported that several top co-occurrence clusters appeared linked to parvovirus B19, influenza, CMV and Epstein-Barr virus. The 87-base-pair reads could not distinguish some IMGT-functional V segments, including TRBV6-2 and TRBV6-3, so those segments were excluded. Assigning TCR associations to individual alleles was difficult when HLA alleles, especially DR and DQ, strongly co-occurred. Immune exposure information for the cohort was limited to CMV serostatus. In a later analysis, HLA-associated TCR beta chains were found to be more clonally expanded and to have lower generation probabilities than equally common non-associated chains. The sequencing pipeline was judged likely to have produced a cluster of highly shared sequence variants as a technical artifact. In a later analysis, most CMV-associated TCR beta chains were found to appear HLA-restricted, with HLA associations seemingly driven largely by CMV exposure. An association between a missense DCLRE1C variant and V-gene and J-gene trimming of TCR beta chains was found in a later genetic analysis and replicated in an independent cohort. An earlier analysis of around 600 of the donors showed that most TCR beta V segments appeared in productive rearrangements either about 87% or about 30% of the time, which broadly matched IMGT annotations. Compared with the approximately 710-donor mean, donors in an Asian-associated ancestry cluster had fewer N-insertions in productive TCRs, according to a later genetic analysis. In a later analysis, TCR association rates were found to vary across HLA loci, with the most associated TCRs seen for DRB1 alleles and the fewest for HLA-C alleles. Roughly uniform sequencing depth across donors was assumed in presence/absence analyses, although this assumption may not hold. A further reported finding was that TCR beta sequences accurately predicted the HLA-A and HLA-B alleles for most subjects in the first cohort. According to the authors, the approach could potentially be generalized to other disease states and immunological phenotypes. Linkage disequilibrium might explain the correlated functional status among segregating V segments, but an unknown experimental factor could not be excluded.

As regards this clone: The antigen this receptor binds is unknown. One base away there is no much larger clone; base qualities are not given.

The library was generated by the immunoSEQ multiplex PCR assay. For the multiplex PCR, a mixture combining 60 forward primers for TCR Vbeta segments and 13 reverse primers for TCR Jbeta segments was used. The CDR3 region of rearranged TCR beta genes was amplified from genomic DNA with a multiplex PCR assay. The amplified TCR beta libraries were sequenced on the Illumina HiSeq System as 87-base-pair reads. The original pipeline was this. Across the 670 or so repertoires, a later analysis counted tens of millions of unique TCR beta chains, 8.5 million to 12 million of which were shared by at least two donors. To remove PCR and sequencing errors, raw reads were error-corrected and collapsed into unique sequences using a nearest-neighbor algorithm that merged closely related sequences. V, D and J gene segments were assigned by aligning CDR3 sequences to IMGT reference sequences. For a sequence to be retained, a match of at least six nucleotides to both a V gene segment and a J gene segment was required. A rearrangement was called productive if the CDR3 had no stop codons and remained in frame with V and J, and every other rearrangement was called non-productive. CDR3 was defined by IMGT convention, running from the second conserved V-encoded cysteine to the conserved J-encoded phenylalanine. In an earlier analysis of some 550 of the donors, sequences lacking an unambiguous match to a single V gene segment were excluded. In an earlier analysis of approximately 550 of the donors, V segments were called functional above 56.7% productive rearrangements and were called segregating when the between-donor standard deviation exceeded 5%. A statistical classification framework was built to diagnose cytomegalovirus status from the catalog of TCR beta chain sequences. In a later analysis, V and J genes were assigned by comparing TCR nucleotide sequences against IMGT/GENE-DB human TR gene sequences. In a later analysis, CDR3 sequences and most-parsimonious VDJ recombination scenarios were assigned using the TCRdist pipeline. In a later analysis, each TCR beta chain was defined by its CDR3 amino acid sequence together with its V-gene family, and reads without a unique V-gene family were excluded. To address suspected cross-contamination and a sequencing artifact, a later analysis removed some 620 highly shared, low-generation-probability nucleotide sequences. In a later analysis, a clonal expansion index for each public chain was calculated from normalized within-repertoire ranks of inferred template counts. Generation probabilities in a later analysis came from a VDJ recombination model fitted to out-of-frame rearrangements, and those results were checked against IGoR. Hypergeometric tests were used in a later analysis to score TCR-TCR, TCR-HLA and TCR-CMV co-occurrence, with a repertoire-size bias correction applied to the TCR pairs. To estimate false discovery rates, a later analysis permuted the HLA or CMV assignments 20 times. In a later analysis, co-occurring TCRs were grouped with DBSCAN, and TCRdist sequence similarity was added when clustering was performed within HLA-allele-positive subsets. Repertoires with fewer than 30,000 or more than 120,000 public chains, plus five repertoires with anomalous nucleotide sharing, were excluded from co-occurrence clustering. Here the immuneACCESS table is served through TCRdb, limited to in-frame sequences with V and J called. Missing clones are a known gap in these copies; in checked studies unresolved V genes cover under half, and the rest lacks a known reason. The D gene and trimming were derived from the DNA, and the V and J assignments and clone size from that table. In this sample the table shows 150,000 to 200,000 clones, approximately 83% of which occur a single time. The top ten constitute about 9.3% of the sample.

From the germline V gene, CDR1 is SGHNT and CDR2 is YENEEA. From the cysteine through the phenylalanine, the CDR3 covers 13 amino acids. Here the CDR3 DNA is all that survives: 39 bases in frame from base 1. V has 5 bases trimmed and J has 1 base trimmed; junction bases matching no gene number 2. The cohort comprised 710 or so healthy bone marrow donors. Cohort members were all nominally healthy when sampled, although unrecorded immune exposures were likely present. The donor was CMV seropositive and was included in the group of 250 to 350 seropositive cohort members. A peripheral blood sample was provided by each donor, and peripheral blood mononuclear cells were used for TCR beta sequencing. The Qiagen DNeasy Blood Extraction Kit was used to extract genomic DNA from the blood cell samples.

The TCR sequence derives from a man between 18 and 35 years old in good health and CMV-seropositive. Material: PBMCs. The sequence links TRBV11-3 to TRBJ2-7, with 7 central nucleotides matching TRBD1. The sequence in DNA is TGTGCCAGCAGCCGGGGACAGTCCTACGAGCAGTACTTC. Its protein is CASSRGQSYEQYF.